Below are 19 T cell receptor beta chains sequenced from a single sample in a study of blood T cell repertoires in COVID-19. The method was immunoSEQ multiplex PCR; TCRdb's version includes in-frame clones alone and lacks a portion of them. Among about 130,000 clones listed, 84% were seen once. The sequenced material came from PBMCs or T cells enriched from blood (not recorded which). These receptors originate from a man aged 35 to 55 with acute COVID-19.

The rearrangement links TRBV5-5 to TRBJ2-5; D may be TRBD1 (6 bases). CDR3 length: 12 residues. CDR1 is SGHKS, CDR2 YYEKEE, per germline (reference sequence). V was cut by 5 bases and J by 3 bases, with 8 bases left in between. CDR3 bases: TGTGCCAGCAGTTGGACAGAAGAGACCCAGTACTTC. Translating it yields CASSWTEETQYF. Using reference TRBV5-5 and TRBJ2-5 for the parts outside the CDR3, the full variable domain is DAGVTQSPTHLIKTRGQQVTLRCSPISGHKSVSWYQQVLGQGPQFIFQYYEKEERGRGNFPDRFSARQFPNYSSELNVNALLLGDSALYLCASSWTEETQYFGPGTRLLVL.

This chain joins TRBV5-1 and TRBJ2-2; D unresolved. This CDR3 is 14 amino acids long. CDR1 and CDR2 from the germline V gene are SGHRS and YFSETQ. Trimming shortened V by 4 bases and J by 3 bases, and 10 bases separated the two germline ends. The CDR3 nucleotides read TGCGCCAGCAGCCTGAGCCTCTACACCGGGGAGCTGTTTTTT. Encoded protein: CASSLSLYTGELFF.

The chain combines TRBV5-1 with TRBJ2-3; tentative D call: TRBD2 (6 bases). The germline V and J ends were trimmed by 1 base and 2 bases, with 11 bases remaining between them. Germline CDR1 is SGHRS and CDR2 is YFSETQ. The CDR3 contains 15 residues. CDR3 sequence (DNA): TGCGCCAGCAGCTTGCCCCGGGGGAACACAGATACGCAGTATTTT. This translates into CASSLPRGNTDTQYF.

The CDR3 coding sequence is TGTGCCAGCTACTCTAGCGGGAGATCCTACGAGCAGTACTTC. It codes for CASYSSGRSYEQYF. The rearrangement joins TRBV28 to TRBJ2-7, with TRBD2 matching 10 bases. With 8 bases clipped from V and 1 base from J, the junction kept 5 bases outside the gene matches. The CDR3 runs 14 residues. Germline V CDR1 and CDR2: MDHEN, SYDVKM.

The chain recombines TRBV27 with TRBJ1-5, with 11 bases aligning to TRBD1. This CDR3 is 16 amino acids long. V shed 3 bases and J 7 bases; nucleotides not matched to a gene: 8. The V gene's germline CDR1 is MNHEY and CDR2 SMNVEV (reference sequence). CDR3 nucleotides: TGTGCCAGCAGTTTTAGCCGGACAGGGGGCGCGCAGCCCCAGCATTTT. It yields the protein CASSFSRTGGAQPQHF.

The chain carries TRBV11-2 and TRBJ2-7; 7 bases map to TRBD2. The V segment lost 0 bases and the J segment 0 bases; nucleotides outside the gene matches: 2. Per germline, CDR1 SGHAT and CDR2 FQNNGV. The CDR3 extends over 15 amino acids. This CDR3 is CASSLELATSYEQYF. The CDR3 bases are TGTGCCAGCAGCTTAGAACTAGCGACCTCCTACGAGCAGTACTTC.

The chain links TRBV10-3 to TRBJ2-1; 10 bases are shared with TRBD2. Germline V gene data show CDR1 as ENHRY and CDR2 as SYGVKD. V lost 4 bases to trimming and J lost 7 bases; unmatched junction nucleotides: 10. The CDR3 length is 16 residues. CDR3 DNA sequence: TGTGCCATCAGTGGACTAGCGGGCCTGCCTAGGAATGAGCAGTTCTTC. It yields the protein CAISGLAGLPRNEQFF.

The chain recombines TRBV21-1 with TRBJ1-3; no DNA check was done on the table's D call, TRBD1. TRBV21-1 has pseudogene status. The CDR3 sequence is 17 residues long. The CDR3 coding sequence is TGTGCCAGCAGCTCCGCGAGGACAGACTTCTCTGGAAACACCATATATTTT. It translates to CASSSARTDFSGNTIYF.

The chain carries TRBV29-1 and TRBJ1-5; unclear D gene. Germline loops: CDR1 SQVTM, CDR2 ANQGSEA. Trimming removed 4 bases from V and 0 bases from J, with 10 bases in between. The CDR3 consists of 14 residues. This chain's CDR3 is CSVGYGDSNQPQHF. The CDR3 DNA sequence: TGCAGCGTTGGTTACGGGGATAGCAATCAGCCCCAGCATTTT.

The rearrangement uses TRBV28 and TRBJ2-2; tentatively, D is TRBD1 (5 bases). CDR3 length equals 14 residues. CDR1 MDHEN and CDR2 SYDVKM come from the germline V gene. The V and J ends lost 2 bases and 1 base respectively, with 5 bases between them. Here the CDR3 reads CASSLGQNTGELFF. The CDR3 nucleotides read TGTGCCAGCAGTTTAGGACAGAACACCGGGGAGCTGTTTTTT.

The rearrangement joins TRBV5-4 to TRBJ2-1, with D possibly TRBD2 on 5 matching bases. CDR3 length: 14 amino acids. Per the germline V gene, CDR1 is SGHNT and CDR2 is YYREEE (reference sequence). The V end lost 8 bases, the J end lost 3 bases, and 15 bases lay between the germline ends. CDR3 sequence reads: CASVGGGGYNEQFF. The CDR3 bases are TGTGCCAGTGTAGGAGGTGGAGGCTACAATGAGCAGTTCTTC.

V and J are TRBV28 and TRBJ1-2, with D unclear. This CDR3 region has 12 residues. In germline, CDR1 is MDHEN, CDR2 SYDVKM. V shed 8 bases and J shed 5 bases, with 12 bases lying between them. CDR3 residues: CASVGAGYGYTF. CDR3 nucleotide sequence: TGTGCCAGCGTGGGCGCGGGATATGGCTACACCTTC.

This sequence joins TRBV19 and TRBJ1-2; 8 bases align to TRBD1. Germline loops: CDR1 LNHDA, CDR2 SQIVND (reference sequence). J gave up 4 bases and V 5 bases, and 0 bases lay outside the gene matches. There are 12 residues in the CDR3. The CDR3 sequence is CASSGTGYGYTF. Written as DNA, the CDR3 is TGTGCCAGTAGTGGGACAGGCTATGGCTACACCTTC.

The J gene is TRBJ2-2, the V gene TRBV7-9; TRBD2 matches 14 bases. This CDR3 spans 17 amino acids. V lost 4 bases, J lost 1 base, and 2 bases stayed unmatched. Per germline, CDR1 SEHNR and CDR2 FQNEAQ (reference sequence). CDR3 residues: CASSSGLAGVNTGELFF. For the CDR3, the DNA is TGTGCCAGCAGCTCGGGACTAGCGGGAGTGAACACCGGGGAGCTGTTTTTT.

This rearrangement joins TRBV6-5 to TRBJ1-1; TRBD1 might be the D (5 bases). Germline V gene lookup returns CDR1 MNHEY and CDR2 SVGAGI. This CDR3 comprises 15 residues. V was trimmed by 7 bases and J by 1 base, leaving 16 bases between them. This CDR3 reads CASIDLGRENTEAFF. In nucleotides, the CDR3 is TGTGCCAGCATCGACCTGGGCAGGGAGAACACTGAAGCTTTCTTT.

A few counts support this clone. The rearrangement links TRBV14 to TRBJ2-2; no definite D call. Germline-derived CDR1 and CDR2 are SGHDN and FVKESK. CDR3 size: 12 residues. V was cut by 3 bases and J by 7 bases, with 6 bases left in between. CDR3 amino acids: CASSQVGGELFF. In DNA, the CDR3 is TGTGCCAGCAGCCAGGTCGGCGGGGAGCTGTTTTTT.

The J gene is TRBJ2-7, the V gene TRBV6-1; tentatively, D is TRBD2 (6 bases). This CDR3 is built from 16 residues. The germline V gene has CDR1 MNHNS and CDR2 SASEGT. V shed 2 bases and J shed 2 bases, with 16 bases lying between them. The CDR3 is CASSEQVGLVTYEQYF. In DNA form, the CDR3 reads TGTGCCAGCAGTGAACAGGTGGGACTCGTGACCTACGAGCAGTACTTC.

The chain combines TRBV9 with TRBJ2-2, with D unresolved. The ends were cut back, 0 bases at V and 0 bases at J, with 6 bases in the middle. The CDR3 spans 15 residues. Germline assignment: CDR1 SGDLS and CDR2 YYNGEE. The CDR3 nucleotides are TGTGCCAGCAGCGTAGTCAGCGCGAACACCGGGGAGCTGTTTTTT. Translating it yields CASSVVSANTGELFF.

The rearrangement joins TRBV5-8 to TRBJ1-1; D not resolved. The CDR3 consists of 15 residues. Trimming left V 0 bases short and J 0 bases short, with 9 bases between. CDR1 SGHTS and CDR2 YDEGEE come from the germline V gene. CDR3: CASSLGRSMNTEAFF. Written as DNA, the CDR3 is TGTGCCAGCAGCTTGGGCCGTTCTATGAACACTGAAGCTTTCTTT.